The 31 T cell receptor beta chains presented below share a single source sample, sequenced in a study of blood T cells in healthy people across ages. Primers used in a second PCR of about 6 to 11 cycles were a sample-barcoded 5' primer and a J-beta primer mix. Via MiXCR, TCRdb re-called the 5' RACE reads, giving one row per CDR3 protein. Counted here are roughly 1,500,000 distinct CDR3 sequences, around 39% occurring once; the ten biggest clones make up under 8%. Sequenced sample: blood. The receptor source for this set is a woman in her late teens or twenties in good health.

Only one count was recorded for this clonotype. CDR3 coding DNA: TGCGCCAGCAGCCAAGATGGGACAGGGGTTTATGGATCACCCCTCCACTTT. This codes for CASSQDGTGVYGSPLHF. This chain uses TRBV4-1 with TRBJ1-6, with 10 bases lining up with TRBD1. The CDR3 contains 17 residues. Germline V gene data show CDR1 as MGHRA and CDR2 as YSYEKL. The V segment lost 0 bases and the J segment 10 bases; nucleotides outside the gene matches: 9.

This clonotype was seen just once. The genes are TRBV5-1 and TRBJ1-1; D ambiguous. V gave up 1 base and J gave up 1 base, with 14 bases separating them. Germline assignment: CDR1 SGHRS and CDR2 YFSETQ. CDR3 length equals 16 residues. CDR3 nucleotides: TGCGCCAGCAGCTTGACCCTCAGGAACACGAACACTGAAGCTTTCTTT. It codes for CASSLTLRNTNTEAFF.

The V gene is TRBV20-1, the J gene TRBJ2-2; weak D call: TRBD1 (6 bases). The CDR3 has 14 residues. Germline CDR1 reads DFQATT; CDR2 reads SNEGSKA (reference sequence). The ends were cut back, 3 bases at V and 5 bases at J, with 13 bases in the middle. The CDR3 DNA reads as TGCAGTGCTAGTGGTGAAAGGGGGACCGGGGAGCTGTTTTTT. Translated: CSASGERGTGELFF.

In its sample, this clonotype was seen a few times. J is TRBJ1-2 and V is TRBV7-2; no reliable D call. Trimming pared 5 bases from V and 0 bases from J, leaving 19 bases between. This CDR3 has 17 amino acids. Germline CDR1 SGHTA, CDR2 FQGNSA. CDR3 loop: CASSPAFRRASNYGYTF. The DNA of the CDR3 is TGTGCCAGCAGCCCCGCCTTTCGACGTGCATCTAACTATGGCTACACCTTC. Full variable domain (outside the CDR3, taken from reference TRBV7-2 and TRBJ1-2): GAGVSQSPSNKVTEKGKDVELRCDPISGHTALYWYRQSLGQGLEFLIYFQGNSAPDKSGLPSDRFSAERTGGSVSTLTIQRTQQEDSAVYLCASSPAFRRASNYGYTFGSGTRLTVV.

The chain links TRBV29-1 to TRBJ1-1; 9 nucleotides align to TRBD1. With V trimmed by 6 bases and J by 2 bases, 16 bases remained unmatched. CDR3 length: 17 residues. The germline V gene encodes CDR1 SQVTM and CDR2 ANQGSEA. DNA for the CDR3: TGCAGCGTCATACGAGACAGGGGGGCCCCCCCCAACACTGAAGCTTTCTTT. It codes for CSVIRDRGAPPNTEAFF.

The chain joins TRBV20-1 to TRBJ2-7; D remains ambiguous. The germline gives CDR1 DFQATT, CDR2 SNEGSKA (reference sequence). V lost 3 bases to trimming and J lost 0 bases, with 6 bases between them. The CDR3 has 12 residues. CDR3 sequence: CSARVISYEQYF. In DNA form, the CDR3 reads TGCAGTGCTAGGGTGATCTCCTACGAGCAGTACTTC.

With regard to this clonotype: One junction end disagrees with the germline gene, perhaps due to a read error. The J gene is TRBJ2-3, the V gene TRBV12-3 or TRBV12-4; no reliable D call. This CDR3 spans 13 amino acids. Here the CDR3 DNA reads TGTGCCAGCAGTGGGGTGGGCACAGATACGGAGTATTTT. It yields the protein CASSGVGTDTEYF.

V gene TRBV12-3 or TRBV12-4 combines with J gene TRBJ2-7; TRBD2 matches 8 bases. CDR3 length: 14 residues. J gave up 2 bases and V 6 bases, and 6 bases lay outside the gene matches. CDR3 DNA: TGTGCCAGCAGGCCCGGGACTAGTCCCTACGAGCAGTACTTC. Its protein is CASRPGTSPYEQYF.

In its sample, this clonotype was seen a few times. The gene calls are TRBV3-1 and TRBJ2-3; D perhaps matches TRBD1 (5 bases). Trimming took off 4 bases at V and 6 bases at J, with 17 bases between the two ends. The CDR3 covers 15 residues. Germline CDR1 LGHDT, CDR2 YNNKEL (reference sequence). CDR3 region: CASSPRQPGADTQYF. Here the CDR3 DNA reads TGTGCCAGCAGCCCCCGGCAGCCTGGGGCTGATACGCAGTATTTT.

This clonotype occurred a few times. The genes are TRBV12-3 or TRBV12-4 and TRBJ2-1; 12 positions match TRBD2. V gave up 3 bases and J gave up 8 bases; unmatched junction bases: 8. The CDR3 is made up of 16 amino acids. DNA of the CDR3: TGTGCCAGCAGTTTCGTCGCTAGCGGGGGGGGGGATGAGCAGTTCTTC. This sequence encodes CASSFVASGGGDEQFF.

The chain uses TRBV4-1 and TRBJ2-5; 7 bases match TRBD2. This CDR3 comprises 16 residues. Germline CDR1 reads MGHRA; CDR2 reads YSYEKL. The ends lost 4 bases at V and 1 base at J; junction bases unmatched: 9. CDR3 sequence (DNA): TGCGCCAGCAGCCCGAATGGACTAGTTAGCCAAGAGACCCAGTACTTC. This codes for CASSPNGLVSQETQYF.

This clonotype was seen more than once but under ten times. The chain has TRBV7-9 and TRBJ2-3, with 7 positions matching TRBD1. The junction had 8 bases not matched to a gene; V was cut back by 5 bases and J by 0 bases. This CDR3 is 16 amino acids long. Germline CDR1 is SEHNR and CDR2 is FQNEAQ (reference sequence). The CDR3 sequence: CASSPKGQTSTDTQYF. Written as DNA, the CDR3 is TGTGCCAGCAGCCCCAAGGGACAGACTAGCACAGATACGCAGTATTTT.

This clonotype has a count of ten or more. The chain links TRBV4-2 to TRBJ2-3, with D uncertain. The germline gives CDR1 LGHNA, CDR2 YNFKEQ. The CDR3 has 19 residues. V lost 2 bases and J 0 bases, leaving 21 bases between the germline ends. CDR3 protein: CASSQQIYVAFTSTDTQYF. The CDR3 DNA is TGTGCCAGCAGCCAACAAATTTACGTGGCTTTCACTAGCACAGATACGCAGTATTTT.

V gene TRBV20-1 combines with J gene TRBJ2-7; D is ambiguous. This CDR3 has 14 amino acids. Trimming took off 0 bases at V and 2 bases at J, with 11 bases between the two ends. Germline CDR1 and CDR2: DFQATT and SNEGSKA (reference sequence). The CDR3 spells CSAREGRATYEQYF. CDR3 nucleotide sequence: TGCAGTGCTAGAGAGGGTAGGGCCACCTACGAGCAGTACTTC.

This clonotype turned up a few times. V gene TRBV4-1 combines with J gene TRBJ1-1; tentative D call: TRBD1 (6 bases). This CDR3 is built from 13 residues. Germline V CDR1 and CDR2: MGHRA, YSYEKL. V was cut by 7 bases and J by 0 bases, with 9 bases left in between. CDR3 region: CASKAGVNTEAFF. CDR3 coding DNA: TGCGCCAGCAAGGCAGGGGTGAACACTGAAGCTTTCTTT.

This clonotype appeared a few times. The CDR3 DNA follows: TGCGCCAGCAGCACTGAGACTAGCGGGGGTTCAGATACGCAGTATTTT. Protein sequence: CASSTETSGGSDTQYF. This sequence joins TRBV5-1 and TRBJ2-3; 12 positions match TRBD2. Trimming took 4 bases from V and 4 from J; bases not matched to a gene: 7. Germline V gives CDR1 SGHRS, CDR2 YFSETQ. The CDR3 loop spans 16 amino acids.

This clonotype was counted only a few times. This rearrangement joins TRBV29-1 to TRBJ2-3, with TRBD1 matching over 11 bases. The CDR3 sequence is 16 residues long. V gave up 2 bases and J gave up 3 bases; unmatched junction bases: 7. Germline-derived CDR1 and CDR2 are SQVTM and ANQGSEA. This CDR3 reads CSVETGTGGGTDTQYF. The CDR3 nucleotides are TGCAGCGTTGAAACCGGGACAGGGGGAGGAACAGATACGCAGTATTTT.

The chain is built from TRBV12-3 or TRBV12-4 and TRBJ1-2, with D maybe TRBD1 (5 bases). Trimming pared 5 bases from V and 2 bases from J, leaving 18 bases between. The CDR3 extends over 16 amino acids. In DNA form, the CDR3 reads TGTGCCAGCAGTCCCAGGTTGGAGGGGAAGAACTATGGCTACACCTTC. Translation gives CASSPRLEGKNYGYTF.

The rearrangement joins TRBV7-9 to TRBJ2-5; D remains ambiguous. The J call is doubtful: the DNA matches TRBJ2-7 better. The germline CDR1 and CDR2 sequences are SEHNR and FQNEAQ (reference sequence). The CDR3 contains 13 residues. CDR3 in DNA: TGTGCCAGCAGCCCAGGATCCTCGTGCGAGCAGTACTTC. The encoded protein is CASSPGSSCEQYF.

This chain links TRBV28 with TRBJ1-2; no firm D call. This CDR3 is 14 amino acids long. V dropped 2 bases and J dropped 2 bases, with 9 bases sitting between them. Germline values: CDR1 MDHEN, CDR2 SYDVKM. The CDR3 sequence: CASSLLKLNYGYTF. In nucleotides, the CDR3 is TGTGCCAGCAGTTTACTAAAGCTAAACTATGGCTACACCTTC.

This clonotype occurred a few times. V and J are TRBV5-1 and TRBJ2-5; D assignment may be TRBD1 or TRBD2 (6 bases each). The V end lost 4 bases, the J end lost 1 base, and 14 bases lay between the germline ends. The CDR3 loop spans 15 amino acids. Germline CDR1 SGHRS, CDR2 YFSETQ. The DNA of the CDR3 is TGCGCCAGCAGCATCACGCCGGGGGCCCAAGAGACCCAGTACTTC. Amino acid sequence: CASSITPGAQETQYF.

This sequence joins TRBV20-1 and TRBJ2-1; D may match TRBD1 or TRBD2 (5 bases each). CDR3 size: 13 residues. Looked up from germline, CDR1 is DFQATT and CDR2 is SNEGSKA (reference sequence). Trimming pared 6 bases from V and 9 bases from J, leaving 18 bases between. As DNA, the CDR3 is TGCAGTGCGGGACCGTCCTTCGCGTTTGAGCAGTTCTTC. Protein: CSAGPSFAFEQFF.

The rearrangement uses TRBV2 and TRBJ1-1; maybe TRBD1 (6 bases). The CDR3 is 15 amino acids. Per the germline V gene, CDR1 is SNHLY and CDR2 is FYNNEI. V lost 2 bases and J lost 0, with 10 bases in between. The CDR3 sequence: CASSEQGTMNTEAFF. CDR3 DNA sequence: TGTGCCAGCAGTGAACAGGGGACGATGAACACTGAAGCTTTCTTT.

The J gene is TRBJ1-2, the V gene TRBV29-1; the match to TRBD1 covers 9 bases. Looked up from germline, CDR1 is SQVTM and CDR2 is ANQGSEA. The CDR3 has 13 amino acids. V lost 7 bases and J lost 6; bases outside the gene matches: 9. The CDR3 loop is CSAAMTGGNGYTF. CDR3 DNA: TGCAGCGCTGCTATGACAGGGGGTAATGGCTACACCTTC.

The V gene is TRBV9, the J gene TRBJ1-2, with a tentative D call TRBD1 (5 bases). Germline V gene sequence: CDR1 SGDLS, CDR2 YYNGEE. Trimming pared 3 bases from V and 3 bases from J, leaving 18 bases between. CDR3 length: 16 residues. DNA for the CDR3: TGTGCCAGCAGCGCCGTGGGACGGGGCGGAGACTATGGCTACACCTTC. Encoded protein: CASSAVGRGGDYGYTF.

On this clonotype itself: Germline and junction disagree at one end, which may indicate a read error. V usage is TRBV20-1 and J usage is TRBJ2-1; 14 bases match TRBD2. The CDR3 sequence is 16 residues long. Germline V gene sequence: CDR1 DFQATT, CDR2 SNEGSKA (reference sequence). The CDR3 bases are TGCAGTGCGGGGACTAGCGGGGGAGTGTCCTACAGTGAGCAGTTCTTC. Residues: CSAGTSGGVSYSEQFF.

The J gene is TRBJ1-5, the V gene TRBV5-6, with D perhaps matching TRBD1 (6 bases). This CDR3 has 15 residues. V was pared by 2 bases and J by 0 bases, with 9 bases between. Germline V lookup: CDR1 SGHDT, CDR2 YYEEEE. Here the CDR3 reads CASSFRGRSNQPQHF. The CDR3 nucleotides are TGTGCCAGCAGCTTCAGGGGCCGTAGCAATCAGCCCCAGCATTTT.

Points on this clonotype: No conserved phenylalanine or tryptophan is present at the end of the CDR3, so a read error is the likely explanation. CDR3 amino acids: CASSVVTSGPDNEQFL. Here the CDR3 DNA reads TGTGCCAGCAGCGTAGTCACTAGCGGGCCAGACAATGAGCAGTTCTTA. The chain links TRBV9 to TRBJ2-1; 9 nucleotides agree with TRBD2. Germline lookup yields CDR1 SGDLS and CDR2 YYNGEE. With V trimmed by 0 bases and J by 5 bases, 6 bases remained unmatched. This CDR3 comprises 16 residues.

The chain employs TRBV2 and TRBJ2-3; D gene uncertain. The CDR3 totals 13 residues. Germline V gene data show CDR1 as SNHLY and CDR2 as FYNNEI. Trimming stripped 6 bases from V and 5 bases from J, with 12 bases between. CDR3 sequence (DNA): TGTGCCAGCAGCCCCAATGGTATAGATACGCAGTATTTT. Translated, it gives CASSPNGIDTQYF.

V and J are TRBV7-2 and TRBJ2-1; 16 nucleotides agree with TRBD2. V dropped 5 bases and J dropped 2; count of bases not matched to a gene: 9. Germline assignment: CDR1 SGHTA and CDR2 FQGNSA. The CDR3 covers 19 residues. CDR3 loop: CASSQPGLAGGRTYNEQFF. CDR3 nucleotide sequence: TGTGCCAGCAGCCAACCGGGACTAGCGGGGGGGAGAACCTACAATGAGCAGTTCTTC.

The chain couples TRBV11-1 to TRBJ2-1; TRBD1 agrees at 10 bases. The J call may be faulty, since TRBJ2-7 better matches the DNA end. Germline V lookup: CDR1 SGHAT, CDR2 FQDESV (reference sequence). This CDR3 comprises 16 residues. In DNA form, the CDR3 reads TGTGCCAGCAGCTTAAGACAGGGGGCCTCCTACAATGAGCAGTACTTC. It is translated as CASSLRQGASYNEQYF.